Listed below are T cell receptor beta chains from one sample, sequenced in a study of blood T cell repertoires in COVID-19. The method was immunoSEQ multiplex PCR; TCRdb's version includes in-frame clones alone and lacks a portion of them. The repertoire holds a few hundred thousand clones, around 89% seen once, with roughly 4% in the top ten. The sample was peripheral blood. The receptor set was obtained from a woman aged 45-59 years with active or convalescent COVID-19. Both conserved end residues are part of each CDR3. Each record gives: J gene, V gene, clone size, D gene, CDR3 DNA, CDR3 protein. A D gene is named only where the DNA matches it firmly. Not all rows give a size; the values are once, few, many and, for expanded clones, a class.

TRBJ1-1 TRBV27 . . TGTGCCAGCAGTATACCGCAGGGTGAAGCTTTCTTT CASSIPQGEAFF
TRBJ2-1 TRBV24-1 many . TGTGCCACCAGTGACCCCACAGGGCTTGAGCAGTTCTTC CATSDPTGLEQFF
TRBJ1-5 TRBV2 few TRBD1 TGTGCCAGCAGTGGGGACAGTTATAGCAATCAGCCCCAGCATTTT CASSGDSYSNQPQHF
TRBJ1-1 TRBV4-1 few TRBD1 TGCGCCAGCAGCCTCCGGACAGGGGTTTTCTCGATGAACACTGAAGCTTTCTTT CASSLRTGVFSMNTEAFF
TRBJ2-7 TRBV23-1 . TRBD1 TGCGCCAGCAGTCAATCGCGGGACAGGCAATACGAGCAGTACTTC CASSQSRDRQYEQYF
TRBJ2-5 TRBV4-3 once . TGCGCCAGCAGCCAAGATCGGGACACCCTACAAGAGACCCAGTACTTC CASSQDRDTLQETQYF
TRBJ2-2 TRBV21-1 . . TGTGCCAGCAATTTAGCGGGAGGGGATTTCTCCGGGGAGCTGTTTTTT CASNLAGGDFSGELFF
TRBJ2-2 TRBV18 . . TGTGCCAGCTCACCACCCACTCACACCGGGGAGCTGTTTTTT CASSPPTHTGELFF
TRBJ2-5 TRBV15 . TRBD2 TGTGCCACCAGCAGGGCCCCGACTAGCGGGGGACAAGAGACCCAGTACTTC CATSRAPTSGGQETQYF
TRBJ1-1 TRBV29-1 . TRBD1 TGCAGCGTTCTTCTCAGGACAGGGGGCGCTGAAGCTTTCTTT CSVLLRTGGAEAFF
TRBJ2-7 TRBV28 . . TGTGCCAGCAGTCCCGGACAGCGACGACCCTCGTACGAGCAGTACTTC CASSPGQRRPSYEQYF
TRBJ2-7 TRBV5-1 . TRBD2 TGCGCCAGCAGCCTTCGATTAGTAGCGGGGGGGACCTACGAGCAGTACTTC CASSLRLVAGGTYEQYF
TRBJ2-1 TRBV28 . TRBD2 TGTGCCAGCAGTCCCGGCGTTATCCTAGCGGGGGAGCAGTTCTTC CASSPGVILAGEQFF
TRBJ2-4 TRBV21-1 . . TGTGCCAGCGTCGACAGGGTCGCTTCCAAAAACATTCAGTACTTC CASVDRVASKNIQYF
TRBJ1-6 TRBV7-9 few . TGTGCCAGCAGCTTAGGTACCGCAGGGGCCCCTCTCCTCCACTTT CASSLGTAGAPLLHF
TRBJ1-1 TRBV30 . TRBD1 TGTGCCTGGGGCTGGGTCACAGGGGGGATTGACACTGAAGCTTTCTTT CAWGWVTGGIDTEAFF
TRBJ1-3 TRBV28 once TRBD1 TGTGCCAGCAGTGGACAGGGCGCCCGAAACACCATATATTTT CASSGQGARNTIYF
TRBJ1-1 TRBV3-1/TRBV3-2 . . TGTGCCAGCAGCCAAGGTCTAGGGAGGGCCACTGAAGCTTTCTTT CASSQGLGRATEAFF
TRBJ2-1 TRBV7-2 . . TGTGCCAGCAGCTTACGACGGGATCCTTCCAATGAGCAGTTCTTC CASSLRRDPSNEQFF
TRBJ2-7 TRBV29-1 . . TGCAGCGTTGCTTGGACAGCAACCTACGAGCAGTACTTC CSVAWTATYEQYF
TRBJ1-2 TRBV10-3 . . TGTGCCACCCGGGTCTCAGCTAACTATGGCTACACCTTC CATRVSANYGYTF
TRBJ1-2 TRBV7-9 . . TGTGCCAGCACCCCGCCTGGCAGCGTCTCTAACTATGGCTACACCTTC CASTPPGSVSNYGYTF
TRBJ1-2 TRBV6-5 . TRBD1 TGTGCCAGCAGCCTATGGGGACAGCGCGGCTACACCTTC CASSLWGQRGYTF
TRBJ1-5 TRBV19 . . TGTGCCAGTAGTGGACTTCGCTTCAATCAGCCCCAGCATTTT CASSGLRFNQPQHF
TRBJ2-1 TRBV7-2 . . TGTGCCAGCAGCCTGAGGGGGGGAGGGTCCTTTTACAATGAGCAGTTCTTC CASSLRGGGSFYNEQFF
TRBJ2-3 TRBV4-3 . . TGCGCCAGCAGCCAAGAGGCGGAGAGCACAGATACGCAGTATTTT CASSQEAESTDTQYF
TRBJ1-2 TRBV10-3 . . TGTGCCATCCGTGGGGGGGGAGGCTACACCTTC CAIRGGGGYTF
TRBJ1-5 TRBV28 . . TGTGCCAGCAAGGGGCCTCTCAATCAGCCCCAGCATTTT CASKGPLNQPQHF
TRBJ2-6 TRBV19 . . TGTGCCAGTAGTATCGAGGGTACTGGGGCCAACGTCCTGACTTTC CASSIEGTGANVLTF
TRBJ1-1 TRBV15 . . TGTGCCACCAGCAGTCTTGACACTGAAGCTTTCTTT CATSSLDTEAFF
TRBJ1-1 TRBV5-6 few . TGTGCCAGCAGCCCTTCCTTGGGGAGCACTGAAGCTTTCTTT CASSPSLGSTEAFF
TRBJ1-1 TRBV30 . . TGTGCCTGGTTGGGACACTTGAACACTGAAGCTTTCTTT CAWLGHLNTEAFF
TRBJ2-3 TRBV12-3/TRBV12-4 . . TGTGCCAGCAGTTATATGAGCACAGATACGCAGTATTTT CASSYMSTDTQYF
TRBJ1-1 TRBV12-3/TRBV12-4 . TRBD1 TGTGCCAGCAACCCGGGACAGGGCGGTGAAGCTTTCTTT CASNPGQGGEAFF
TRBJ2-7 TRBV4-1 . . TGCGCCAGCAGCCAACGGAGGGGGCCGGACGAGCAGTACTTC CASSQRRGPDEQYF
TRBJ2-1 TRBV4-2 once TRBD2 TGTGCCAGCAGCCAAGAATCGACTAGCGGGAGTAATGAGCAGTTCTTC CASSQESTSGSNEQFF
TRBJ1-1 TRBV29-1 . . TGCAGCGTTGGGGGAGGGCAGAACCTTAACACTGAAGCTTTCTTT CSVGGGQNLNTEAFF
TRBJ1-1 TRBV5-1 . . TGCGCCAGCAGCTCGGGAGTCTGGACTGAAGCTTTCTTT CASSSGVWTEAFF
TRBJ1-1 TRBV2 . . TGTGCCAGCAGCCCTTCGGTGGTCAGGACTGAAGCTTTCTTT CASSPSVVRTEAFF
TRBJ1-2 TRBV14 . TRBD1 TGTGCCAGCAGCCCAGACAGGGTATGGTACACCTTC CASSPDRVWYTF
TRBJ2-3 TRBV18 . TRBD2 TGTGCCAGCTCACCACCGGTTGGGGCGGGGGGGCCGGATACGCAGTATTTT CASSPPVGAGGPDTQYF
TRBJ2-1 TRBV7-2 . TRBD1 TGTGCCAGCACGGTCGGGCCAGGGGGATACAATGAGCAGTTCTTC CASTVGPGGYNEQFF
TRBJ1-1 TRBV29-1 . TRBD1 TGCAGCGTTGAATCACAGGGGACTGAAGCTTTCTTT CSVESQGTEAFF
TRBJ2-2 TRBV5-1 . TRBD1 TGCGCCAGCAGCTTACGGACAGGGTACACCGGGGAGCTGTTTTTT CASSLRTGYTGELFF
TRBJ2-3 TRBV27 . TRBD2 TGTGCCAGCAGTTTATCCACTGGACTAGCTCCGGCGCAGTATTTT CASSLSTGLAPAQYF
TRBJ2-1 TRBV30 . TRBD2 TGTGCCTGGAGCGCACTCCTAGCGGCTGAGCAGTTCTTC CAWSALLAAEQFF
TRBJ1-5 TRBV6-5 . TRBD1 TGTGCCAGCAGCCTGACAGGGGTACGCAATCAGCCCCAGCATTTT CASSLTGVRNQPQHF
TRBJ2-5 TRBV3-1/TRBV3-2 . TRBD1 TGTGCCAGCAGCCAAAGGACAGGACTCCTCCAAGAGACCCAGTACTTC CASSQRTGLLQETQYF
TRBJ1-2 TRBV28 once TRBD1 TGTGCCAGTTCACAGGGGACCAATAACTATGGCTACACCTTC CASSQGTNNYGYTF